One sample yielded the 12 T cell receptor beta chains listed below, sequenced in a study of siplizumab effects on memory and regulatory T cells. Assay: immunoSEQ multiplex PCR; the TCRdb copy retains only in-frame clones and omits some. The sample includes tens of thousands of clones, around 97% of them seen just once. Sequenced material: naive CD8+ T cells sorted from blood. These receptors were obtained from a human donor in good health.

The chain joins TRBV5-6 to TRBJ2-7; D ambiguous. Germline CDR1 is SGHDT and CDR2 is YYEEEE. CDR3 length: 15 amino acids. Trimming stripped 2 bases from V and 2 bases from J, with 14 bases between. The chain's CDR3 is CASSFLGISTYEQYF. The DNA for the CDR3 is TGTGCCAGCAGCTTTCTAGGGATTTCAACCTACGAGCAGTACTTC.

This chain connects TRBV18 to TRBJ2-5; D might be TRBD1 (5 bases). CDR1 is KGHSH, CDR2 LQKENI, per germline. V was trimmed by 1 base and J by 5 bases, leaving 14 bases between them. The CDR3 extends over 15 amino acids. CDR3 sequence: CASSPLSDSWETQYF. As DNA, the CDR3 is TGTGCCAGCTCACCACTGAGTGACAGCTGGGAGACCCAGTACTTC. Drawing the rest from reference TRBV18 and TRBJ2-5, the complete variable domain is NAGVMQNPRHLVRRRGQEARLRCSPMKGHSHVYWYRQLPEEGLKFMVYLQKENIIDESGMPKERFSAEFPKEGPSILRIQQVVRGDSAAYFCASSPLSDSWETQYFGPGTRLLVL.

The gene calls are TRBV13 and TRBJ2-3; the match to TRBD2 covers 10 bases. The CDR3 runs to 13 residues. V lost 8 bases and J lost 1; bases outside the gene matches: 0. CDR1 is PRHDT, CDR2 FYEKMQ, per germline (reference sequence). CDR3 nucleotide sequence: TGTGCCAGCCTAGCGGGAGGCACAGATACGCAGTATTTT. It encodes CASLAGGTDTQYF.

V gene TRBV6-5 combines with J gene TRBJ2-7, with 8 bases identical to TRBD1. Germline-derived CDR1 and CDR2 are MNHEY and SVGAGI. V shed 0 bases, J shed 0 bases, and the junction held 4 bases outside the gene matches. The CDR3 loop spans 16 amino acids. CDR3 bases: TGTGCCAGCAGTTACTCAGGACAGGGCGTCTCCTACGAGCAGTACTTC. Translating gives CASSYSGQGVSYEQYF.

The V gene is TRBV6-5, the J gene TRBJ1-6; D is undetermined. CDR3 length: 12 residues. Per the germline V gene, CDR1 is MNHEY and CDR2 is SVGAGI. The ends were cut back, 2 bases at V and 7 bases at J, with 3 bases in the middle. The chain's CDR3 is CASSYRNSPLHF. The CDR3 nucleotides read TGTGCCAGCAGTTACAGGAATTCACCCCTCCACTTT.

The CDR3 sequence: CASSQAPRGVIPYEQYF. The CDR3 DNA sequence: TGTGCCAGCAGCCAAGCGCCCCGGGGAGTAATCCCCTACGAGCAGTACTTC. The V and J genes are TRBV14 and TRBJ2-7; TRBD2 might be the D (5 bases). V gave up 1 base and J gave up 2 bases, with 18 bases separating them. The CDR3 totals 17 residues. CDR1 is SGHDN and CDR2 is FVKESK in the germline V gene.

The chain carries TRBV18 and TRBJ2-5; D may be TRBD2 (5 bases). The length of the CDR3 is 15 residues. Germline assignment: CDR1 KGHSH and CDR2 LQKENI. The V and J ends lost 1 base and 5 bases respectively, with 14 bases between them. The CDR3 DNA reads TGTGCCAGCTCACCACAGTACGGGGAGCGGGAGACCCAGTACTTC. The encoded protein is CASSPQYGERETQYF.

V is TRBV9 and J is TRBJ2-5; D may be TRBD2 (5 bases). The assigned J gene may be wrong: the sequence end matches TRBJ2-7 better. Germline V gene data show CDR1 as SGDLS and CDR2 as YYNGEE. The CDR3 runs 15 residues. In nucleotides, the CDR3 is TGTGCCAGCAGCGGCGGCGAGGAGGTCTCCTACGAGCAGTACTTC. Amino acid sequence: CASSGGEEVSYEQYF.

The chain recombines TRBV9 with TRBJ2-7, with D unclear. This CDR3 has 13 amino acids. CDR1 and CDR2 from the germline V gene are SGDLS and YYNGEE. V was trimmed by 4 bases and J by 6 bases, leaving 14 bases between them. In nucleotides, the CDR3 is TGTGCCAGCAGCCCACTCCCGGGCATCGAGCAGTACTTC. It specifies CASSPLPGIEQYF.

The chain joins TRBV7-8 to TRBJ2-7, with no clear D. This CDR3 has 14 residues. V was cut by 5 bases and J by 5 bases, with 16 bases left in between. Germline CDR1 and CDR2: SGHVS and FQNEAQ. CDR3 nucleotides: TGTGCCAGCAGCCGCACCTGGCGCGACCACGAGCAGTACTTC. Residues: CASSRTWRDHEQYF.

This sequence joins TRBV27 and TRBJ2-1, with D possibly called TRBD1 or TRBD2 (5 bases each). CDR1 is MNHEY and CDR2 is SMNVEV in the germline V gene (reference sequence). The V and J ends lost 1 base and 6 bases respectively, with 7 bases between them. The CDR3 loop spans 13 amino acids. For the CDR3, the DNA is TGTGCCAGCAGTTTATGGGGACGCAATGAGCAGTTCTTC. It is translated as CASSLWGRNEQFF.

The V gene is TRBV30, the J gene TRBJ2-1; possible D gene TRBD2, 7 bases. Trimming removed 4 bases from V and 4 bases from J, with 14 bases in between. CDR1 is GTSNPN and CDR2 is SVGIG in the germline V gene (reference sequence). CDR3 length: 14 amino acids. Here the CDR3 DNA reads TGTGCCTGGATTGAGGGGAGGGGGTACAATGAGCAGTTCTTC. Residues: CAWIEGRGYNEQFF.